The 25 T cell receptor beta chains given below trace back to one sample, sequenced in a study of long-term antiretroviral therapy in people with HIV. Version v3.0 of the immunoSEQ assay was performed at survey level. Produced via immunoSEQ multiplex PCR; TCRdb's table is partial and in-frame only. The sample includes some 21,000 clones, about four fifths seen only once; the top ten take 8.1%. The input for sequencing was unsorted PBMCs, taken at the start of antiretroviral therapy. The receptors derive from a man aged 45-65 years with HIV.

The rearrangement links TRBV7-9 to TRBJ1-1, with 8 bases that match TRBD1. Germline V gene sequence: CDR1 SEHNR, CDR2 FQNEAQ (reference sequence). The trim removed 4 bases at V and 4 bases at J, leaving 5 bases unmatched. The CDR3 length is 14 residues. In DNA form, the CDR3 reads TGTGCCAGCAGCTCCGGACAGGGAAGCACTGAAGCTTTCTTT. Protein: CASSSGQGSTEAFF.

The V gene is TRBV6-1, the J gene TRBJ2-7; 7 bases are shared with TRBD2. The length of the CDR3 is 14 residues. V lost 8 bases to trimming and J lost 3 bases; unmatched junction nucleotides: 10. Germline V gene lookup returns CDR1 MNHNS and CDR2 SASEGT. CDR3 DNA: TGTGCCAGCTACTACGGGGGGTCCTACTACGAGCAGTACTTC. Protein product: CASYYGGSYYEQYF.

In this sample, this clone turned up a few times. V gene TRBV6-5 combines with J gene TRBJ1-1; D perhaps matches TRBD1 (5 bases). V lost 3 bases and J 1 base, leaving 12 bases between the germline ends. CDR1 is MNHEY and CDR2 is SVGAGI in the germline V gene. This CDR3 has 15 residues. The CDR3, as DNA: TGTGCCAGCAGTTATCCGGGACTGACGAACACTGAAGCTTTCTTT. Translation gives CASSYPGLTNTEAFF.

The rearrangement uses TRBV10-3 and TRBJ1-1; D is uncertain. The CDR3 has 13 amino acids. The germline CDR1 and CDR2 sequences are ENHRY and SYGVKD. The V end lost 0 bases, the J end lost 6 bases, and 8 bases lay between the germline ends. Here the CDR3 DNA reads TGTGCCATCAGTGAGTCCCCGGGGTCTGAAGCTTTCTTT. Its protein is CAISESPGSEAFF.

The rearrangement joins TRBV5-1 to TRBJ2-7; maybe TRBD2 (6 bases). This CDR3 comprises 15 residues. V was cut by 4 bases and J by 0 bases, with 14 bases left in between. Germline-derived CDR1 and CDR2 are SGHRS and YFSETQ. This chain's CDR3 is CASSPGDGSSYEQYF. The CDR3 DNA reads TGCGCCAGCAGCCCGGGGGACGGGAGCTCCTACGAGCAGTACTTC. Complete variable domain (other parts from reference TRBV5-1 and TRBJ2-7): KAGVTQTPRYLIKTRGQQVTLSCSPISGHRSVSWYQQTPGQGLQFLFEYFSETQRNKGNFPGRFSGRQFSNSRSEMNVSTLELGDSALYLCASSPGDGSSYEQYFGPGTRLTVT.

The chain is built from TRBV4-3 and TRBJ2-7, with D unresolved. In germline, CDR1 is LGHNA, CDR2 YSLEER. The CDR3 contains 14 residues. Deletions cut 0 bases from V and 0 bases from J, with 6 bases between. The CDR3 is CASSQEGSSYEQYF. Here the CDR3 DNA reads TGCGCCAGCAGCCAAGAGGGCTCCTCCTACGAGCAGTACTTC.

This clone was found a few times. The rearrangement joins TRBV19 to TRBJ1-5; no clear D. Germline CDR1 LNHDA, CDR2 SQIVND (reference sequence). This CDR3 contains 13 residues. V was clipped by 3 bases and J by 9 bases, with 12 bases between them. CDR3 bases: TGTGCCAGTAGTATGACCGTTCTTGGGCCCCAGCATTTT. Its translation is CASSMTVLGPQHF.

The CDR3 DNA follows: TGTGCCAGTAGTATCGCACTAGCGGAAGGAAGCTCCTACAATGAGCAGTTCTTC. It yields the protein CASSIALAEGSSYNEQFF. The V gene is TRBV19, the J gene TRBJ2-1; TRBD2 matches at 8 bases. V gave up 3 bases and J gave up 0 bases; unmatched junction bases: 10. Germline V gene data show CDR1 as LNHDA and CDR2 as SQIVND (reference sequence). CDR3 size: 18 residues.

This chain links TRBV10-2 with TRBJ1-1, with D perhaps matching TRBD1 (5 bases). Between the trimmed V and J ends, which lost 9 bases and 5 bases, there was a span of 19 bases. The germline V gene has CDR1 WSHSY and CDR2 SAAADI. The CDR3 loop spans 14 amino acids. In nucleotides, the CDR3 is TGCGCCAGTTTTGTAGGGCAGGGAAAAACTGAAGCTTTCTTT. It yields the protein CASFVGQGKTEAFF.

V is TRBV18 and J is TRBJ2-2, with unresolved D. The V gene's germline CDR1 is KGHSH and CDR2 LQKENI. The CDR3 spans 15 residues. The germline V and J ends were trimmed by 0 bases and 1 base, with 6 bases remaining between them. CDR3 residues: CASSPPEWNTGELFF. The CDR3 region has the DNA TGTGCCAGCTCACCACCAGAATGGAACACCGGGGAGCTGTTTTTT.

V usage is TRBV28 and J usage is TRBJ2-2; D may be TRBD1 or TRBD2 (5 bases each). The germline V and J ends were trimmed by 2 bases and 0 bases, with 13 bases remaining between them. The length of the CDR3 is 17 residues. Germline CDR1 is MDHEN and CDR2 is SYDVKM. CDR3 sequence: CASSLVVGAPNTGELFF. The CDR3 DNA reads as TGTGCCAGCAGTTTAGTCGTCGGGGCCCCGAACACCGGGGAGCTGTTTTTT. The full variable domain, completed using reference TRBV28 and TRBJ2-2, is DVKVTQSSRYLVKRTGEKVFLECVQDMDHENMFWYRQDPGLGLRLIYFSYDVKMKEKGDIPEGYSVSREKKERFSLILESASTNQTSMYLCASSLVVGAPNTGELFFGEGSRLTVL.

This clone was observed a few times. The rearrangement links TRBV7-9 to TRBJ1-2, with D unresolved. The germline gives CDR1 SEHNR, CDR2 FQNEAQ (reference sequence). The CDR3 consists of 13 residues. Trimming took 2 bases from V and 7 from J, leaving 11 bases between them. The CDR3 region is CASSLRGHTGYTF. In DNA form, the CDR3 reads TGTGCCAGCAGCTTACGAGGGCATACTGGCTACACCTTC. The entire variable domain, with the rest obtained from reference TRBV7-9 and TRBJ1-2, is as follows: DTGVSQNPRHKITKRGQNVTFRCDPISEHNRLYWYRQTLGQGPEFLTYFQNEAQLEKSRLLSDRFSAERPKGSFSTLEIQRTEQGDSAMYLCASSLRGHTGYTFGSGTRLTVV.

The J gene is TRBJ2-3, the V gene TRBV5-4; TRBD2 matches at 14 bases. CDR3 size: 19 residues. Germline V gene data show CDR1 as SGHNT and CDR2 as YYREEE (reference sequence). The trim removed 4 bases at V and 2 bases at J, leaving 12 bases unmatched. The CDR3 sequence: CASSLHPGLAGDYTDTQYF. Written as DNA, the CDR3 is TGTGCCAGCAGCCTTCATCCGGGACTAGCGGGGGATTACACAGATACGCAGTATTTT.

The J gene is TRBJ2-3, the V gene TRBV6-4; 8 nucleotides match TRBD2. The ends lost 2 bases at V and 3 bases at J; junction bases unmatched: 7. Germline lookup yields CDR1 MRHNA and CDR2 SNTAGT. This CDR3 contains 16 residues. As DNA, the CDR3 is TGTGCCAGCAGTGACCTCCCGCGGGGGGATACAGATACGCAGTATTTT. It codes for CASSDLPRGDTDTQYF.

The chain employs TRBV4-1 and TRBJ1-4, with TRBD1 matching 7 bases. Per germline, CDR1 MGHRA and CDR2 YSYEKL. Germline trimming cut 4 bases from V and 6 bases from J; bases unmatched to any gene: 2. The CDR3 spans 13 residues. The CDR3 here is CASSPGTDEKLFF. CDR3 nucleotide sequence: TGCGCCAGCAGCCCGGGGACAGATGAAAAACTGTTTTTT.

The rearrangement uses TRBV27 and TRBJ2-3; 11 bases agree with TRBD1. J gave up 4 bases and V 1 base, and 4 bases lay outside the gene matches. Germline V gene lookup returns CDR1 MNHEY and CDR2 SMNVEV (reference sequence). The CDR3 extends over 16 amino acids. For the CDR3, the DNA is TGTGCCAGCAGTTTATTGGGGACAGGGGGGCCAGATACGCAGTATTTT. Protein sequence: CASSLLGTGGPDTQYF.

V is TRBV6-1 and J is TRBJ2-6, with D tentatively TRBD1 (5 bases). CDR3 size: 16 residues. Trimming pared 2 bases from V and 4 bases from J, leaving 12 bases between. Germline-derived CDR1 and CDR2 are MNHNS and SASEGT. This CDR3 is CASSERSGSGANVLTF. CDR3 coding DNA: TGTGCCAGCAGTGAACGGTCAGGGTCCGGGGCCAACGTCCTGACTTTC.

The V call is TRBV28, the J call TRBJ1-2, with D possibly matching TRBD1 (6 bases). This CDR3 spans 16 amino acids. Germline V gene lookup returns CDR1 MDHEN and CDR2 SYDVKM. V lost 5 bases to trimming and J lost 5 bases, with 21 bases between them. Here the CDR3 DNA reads TGTGCCAGCAGTCCCGTTCGGGACACCGCTAGATATGGCTACACCTTC. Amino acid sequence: CASSPVRDTARYGYTF.

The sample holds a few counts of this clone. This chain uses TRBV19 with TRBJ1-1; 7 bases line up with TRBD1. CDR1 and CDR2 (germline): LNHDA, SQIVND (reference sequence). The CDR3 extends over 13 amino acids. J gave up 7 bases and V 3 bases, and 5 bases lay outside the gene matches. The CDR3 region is CASSMGQRYEAFF. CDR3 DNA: TGTGCCAGTAGTATGGGACAGAGGTATGAAGCTTTCTTT.

CDR3: CASSAGPYNSPLHF. The DNA for the CDR3 is TGTGCCAGCAGTGCGGGTCCGTATAATTCACCCCTCCACTTT. This chain links TRBV6-1 with TRBJ1-6; D remains unclear. Trimming stripped 4 bases from V and 4 bases from J, with 8 bases between. Germline CDR1 reads MNHNS; CDR2 reads SASEGT. CDR3 length equals 14 residues.

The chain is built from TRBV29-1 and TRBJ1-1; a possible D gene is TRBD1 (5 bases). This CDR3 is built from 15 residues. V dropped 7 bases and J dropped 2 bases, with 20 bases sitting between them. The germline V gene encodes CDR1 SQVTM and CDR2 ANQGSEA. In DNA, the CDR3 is TGCAGCGCAGAAGGGGCTGACGGGTATAACACTGAAGCTTTCTTT. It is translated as CSAEGADGYNTEAFF.

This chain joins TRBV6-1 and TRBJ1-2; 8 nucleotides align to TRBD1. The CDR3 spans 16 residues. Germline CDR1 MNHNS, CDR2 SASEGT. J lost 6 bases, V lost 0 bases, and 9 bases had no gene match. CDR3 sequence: CASSEAIDRGFDGYTF. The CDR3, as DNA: TGTGCCAGCAGTGAAGCGATCGACAGGGGATTTGATGGCTACACCTTC.

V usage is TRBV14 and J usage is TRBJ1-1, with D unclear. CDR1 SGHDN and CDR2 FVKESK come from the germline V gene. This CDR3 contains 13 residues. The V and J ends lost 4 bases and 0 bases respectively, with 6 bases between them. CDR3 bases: TGTGCCAGCAGCCGCGACTTGAACACTGAAGCTTTCTTT. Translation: CASSRDLNTEAFF.

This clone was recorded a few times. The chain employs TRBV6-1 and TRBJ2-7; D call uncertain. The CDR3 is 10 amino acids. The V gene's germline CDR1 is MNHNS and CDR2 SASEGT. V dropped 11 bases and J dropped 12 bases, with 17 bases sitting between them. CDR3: CASWAAHAYF. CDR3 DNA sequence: TGTGCCTCGTGGGCCGCCCACGCGTACTTC.

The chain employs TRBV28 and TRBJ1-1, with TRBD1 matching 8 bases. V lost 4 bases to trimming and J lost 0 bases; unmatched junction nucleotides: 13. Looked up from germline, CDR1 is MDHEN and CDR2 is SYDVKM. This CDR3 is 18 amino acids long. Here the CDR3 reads CASSSILGQGFMNTEAFF. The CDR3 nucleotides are TGTGCCAGCAGTTCAATTTTAGGACAGGGTTTTATGAACACTGAAGCTTTCTTT.